Included here is one T cell receptor (beta chain) sequence, with context. Its antigen is not identified. Described time point: blood at routine non-recurrence follow-up after resection. Tumor, nontumor lung or frozen PBMC supplied whole RNA, sequenced without sorting. In TCRdb, the 5' RACE reads were re-called with MiXCR into one record per CDR3 protein. The sample records more than 40,000 distinct CDR3 sequences, 20% to 25% being singletons. This entry is derived from a study of spatial heterogeneity in lung cancer. Background on the study: Around two years after resection was the median timing of the follow-up PBMC samples, which were sequenced when available. Each unique TCR and UMI combination was seen more than ten times on average in raw reads. Study-wide results and limits: Blood contained ubiquitous expanded tumor TCRs more at resection than at follow-up.

The CDR3 has 13 residues. Germline values: CDR1 MDHEN, CDR2 SYDVKM. The ends lost 5 bases at V and 8 bases at J; junction bases unmatched: 5. V and J are TRBV28 and TRBJ2-1, with 8 bases that match TRBD1. The TCR was taken from a female donor with early-stage non-small cell lung cancer. Sequencing was performed on PBMCs, taken at follow-up. CDR3 residues: CASSTQGAHEQFF. The DNA of the CDR3 is TGTGCCAGCAGTACTCAGGGGGCTCATGAGCAGTTCTTC.